A single sample gave rise to the 6 T cell receptor beta chains below, sequenced in a study of T cells in Graves' hyperthyroidism and ophthalmopathy. TCR beta CDR3 sequences were amplified from RNA transcripts. The HTBI primer set was used in a first-round RT-PCR of the TCR CDR3. One entry per CDR3 protein, called by TCRdb with MiXCR from the multiplex PCR reads. The sample yields a few hundred thousand distinct CDR3 sequences, about 15% seen once. Sequencing input: blood. The source is a woman aged 25 to 45 with Graves' hyperthyroidism that later progressed to Graves' ophthalmopathy.

The sample holds many counts of this clonotype. This chain joins TRBV19 and TRBJ1-1; 7 nucleotides line up with TRBD1. CDR1 is LNHDA and CDR2 is SQIVND in the germline V gene (reference sequence). Unmatched junction bases numbered 3, after V lost 4 bases and J lost 7 bases. The CDR3 loop spans 12 amino acids. Here the CDR3 reads CASSTRDSEAFF. The CDR3 coding sequence is TGTGCCAGTAGTACCCGGGACAGTGAAGCTTTCTTT.

This clonotype has at least ten counts. This sequence joins TRBV2 and TRBJ2-2, with 8 bases identical to TRBD1. The CDR3 contains 13 residues. The V and J ends lost 6 bases and 4 bases, in that order; junction bases with no gene match: 1. Germline V CDR1 and CDR2: SNHLY, FYNNEI. CDR3 coding DNA: TGTGCCAGCAGGGGGACAGGCACCGGGGAGCTGTTTTTT. Amino acid sequence: CASRGTGTGELFF.

The V call is TRBV4-1, the J call TRBJ1-5, with TRBD1 matching 11 bases. The CDR3 length is 14 residues. Per the germline V gene, CDR1 is MGHRA and CDR2 is YSYEKL. V dropped 6 bases and J dropped 3; count of bases not matched to a gene: 1. Here the CDR3 DNA reads TGCGCCAGCAGGGGACAGGGGGTCAATCAGCCCCAGCATTTT. Amino acid sequence: CASRGQGVNQPQHF.

The sample holds a few counts of this clonotype. The rearrangement joins TRBV29-1 to TRBJ1-1; no clear D gene. Germline V CDR1 and CDR2: SQVTM, ANQGSEA. V was trimmed by 4 bases and J by 0 bases, leaving 9 bases between them. This CDR3 is 13 amino acids long. The CDR3 DNA follows: TGCAGCGTTGGGACCCTATTGAACACTGAAGCTTTCTTT. It is translated as CSVGTLLNTEAFF.

A remark on this clonotype: Being one base from a much bigger clone, this may be a read error. CDR3 nucleotides: TGTGCCAGCAGCCCCTTAGCGGGAGGATCCTTACCTGTCTTGCGGGGGGAGCTGTTTTTT. It yields the protein CASSPLAGGSLPVLRGELFF. The chain carries TRBV7-2 and TRBJ2-2; 10 bases line up with TRBD2. With 5 bases clipped from V and 8 bases from J, the junction kept 23 bases outside the gene matches. Germline CDR1 reads SGHTA; CDR2 reads FQGNSA. The CDR3 has 20 amino acids.

This clonotype was seen many times. This sequence joins TRBV2 and TRBJ2-7; D assignment may be TRBD1 or TRBD2 (5 bases each). The CDR3 runs to 13 residues. From germline, CDR1 is SNHLY and CDR2 FYNNEI. Trimming cost V 5 bases and J 3 bases, with 11 bases left between them. The CDR3 nucleotides are TGTGCCAGCAGTAGGGGACCAAACTACGAGCAGTACTTC. Its protein is CASSRGPNYEQYF.